Shown below are 15 T cell receptor beta chains from a single sample sequenced in a study of T cells after yellow fever vaccination. TCRdb reprocessed the 5' RACE reads with MiXCR, giving one entry per CDR3 protein. The sample contains hundreds of thousands of distinct CDR3 sequences, less than 25% of which appear only once. The source was PBMCs, collected less than 25 days after the first yellow fever vaccination. The receptors stem from a man aged 18 to 30 who received the YFV17D yellow fever vaccine.

The chain links TRBV30 to TRBJ2-1; 16 nucleotides agree with TRBD2. Looked up from germline, CDR1 is GTSNPN and CDR2 is SVGIG (reference sequence). The CDR3 runs 15 residues. Germline trimming cut 5 bases from V and 13 bases from J; bases unmatched to any gene: 11. The CDR3 loop reads CAWEHKGLAGGPQFF. The CDR3 bases are TGTGCCTGGGAACATAAGGGACTAGCGGGGGGGCCTCAGTTCTTC.

In this sample, this clonotype turned up a few times. The rearrangement joins TRBV24-1 to TRBJ2-2, with D uncertain. From germline, CDR1 is KGHDR and CDR2 SFDVKD. Trimming left V 2 bases short and J 2 bases short, with 14 bases between. The CDR3 is 17 amino acids. This chain's CDR3 is CATSDSPREINTGELFF. The CDR3 DNA follows: TGTGCCACCAGTGATTCCCCGCGCGAAATCAACACCGGGGAGCTGTTTTTT.

The chain is built from TRBV29-1 and TRBJ1-4; D remains unclear. The germline gives CDR1 SQVTM, CDR2 ANQGSEA. This CDR3 region has 14 residues. The ends were cut back, 0 bases at V and 8 bases at J, with 13 bases in the middle. The CDR3 region is CSVEDQNLGEKLFF. The CDR3 nucleotides are TGCAGCGTTGAAGATCAGAATCTCGGGGAAAAACTGTTTTTT.

This clonotype was seen a few times. This chain joins TRBV2 and TRBJ1-3; D unresolved. Germline V gene sequence: CDR1 SNHLY, CDR2 FYNNEI. This CDR3 has 13 amino acids. Trimming took off 1 base at V and 4 bases at J, with 5 bases between the two ends. DNA of the CDR3: TGTGCCAGCAGTGAAGGCAGGGGAAACACCATATATTTT. This translates into CASSEGRGNTIYF. The full variable domain, rest sourced from reference TRBV2 and TRBJ1-3, is EPEVTQTPSHQVTQMGQEVILRCVPISNHLYFYWYRQILGQKVEFLVSFYNNEISEKSEIFDDQFSVERPDGSNFTLKIRSTKLEDSAMYFCASSEGRGNTIYFGEGSWLTVV.

This clonotype was detected only a few times. The rearrangement links TRBV7-2 to TRBJ2-7; D unresolved. This CDR3 comprises 13 residues. V was pared by 3 bases and J by 5 bases, with 11 bases between. Germline assignment: CDR1 SGHTA and CDR2 FQGNSA. The CDR3 is CASSLYVVDEQYF. CDR3 DNA: TGTGCCAGCAGCTTGTATGTAGTCGACGAGCAGTACTTC.

This clonotype occurred many times. The V gene is TRBV5-1, the J gene TRBJ2-3; TRBD2 matches 12 bases. Trimming at V came to 1 base and at J to 5 bases, leaving 5 bases not matched to a gene. Per the germline V gene, CDR1 is SGHRS and CDR2 is YFSETQ. The CDR3 length is 16 residues. The CDR3 nucleotides are TGCGCCAGCAGCTTGAAACTAGCGGGGGGTGGAGATACGCAGTATTTT. It codes for CASSLKLAGGGDTQYF.

This clonotype appeared a few times. The genes are TRBV12-3 or TRBV12-4 and TRBJ1-2; weak D call: TRBD1 (5 bases). CDR3 size: 15 residues. V was shortened by 2 bases and J by 4 bases, with 14 bases between the two germline ends. The CDR3 sequence is CASSLLMGEGYGYTF. The DNA of the CDR3 is TGTGCCAGCAGTTTATTGATGGGGGAGGGCTATGGCTACACCTTC.

The rearrangement uses TRBV20-1 and TRBJ2-7, with TRBD2 matching over 7 bases. From germline, CDR1 is DFQATT and CDR2 SNEGSKA (reference sequence). CDR3 size: 14 residues. V trimming: 6 bases; J trimming: 7 bases; junction bases outside the gene matches: 15. CDR3 bases: TGCAGTGCGCAACCCTACTTGGGGCGGGGGGAGCAGTACGTC. Its translation: CSAQPYLGRGEQYV.

The chain has TRBV7-6 and TRBJ2-7, with TRBD1 matching over 10 bases. J was trimmed by 9 bases and V by 5 bases; bases with no gene match: 4. CDR1 is SGHVS, CDR2 FNYEAQ, per germline. This CDR3 is 12 amino acids long. The CDR3 DNA reads as TGTGCCAGCAGCGCGGACAGGGGGGCGCAGTACTTC. The encoded protein is CASSADRGAQYF.

The table lists this clonotype with a few counts. V and J are TRBV20-1 and TRBJ1-5, with D perhaps TRBD1 (5 bases). Looked up from germline, CDR1 is DFQATT and CDR2 is SNEGSKA (reference sequence). CDR3 length: 15 amino acids. V was trimmed by 0 bases and J by 7 bases, leaving 16 bases between them. The CDR3: CSARDRGAFWQPQHF. Written as DNA, the CDR3 is TGCAGTGCTAGAGATCGAGGGGCGTTCTGGCAGCCCCAGCATTTT.

There are a few counts of this clonotype. The rearrangement joins TRBV10-3 to TRBJ1-4; D call uncertain. V was pared by 2 bases and J by 5 bases, with 12 bases between. This CDR3 spans 15 amino acids. Germline V CDR1 and CDR2: ENHRY, SYGVKD. In DNA, the CDR3 is TGTGCCATCAGTGAGCATTTGGGTGGGAATGAAAAACTGTTTTTT. It yields the protein CAISEHLGGNEKLFF.

The CDR3 bases are TGCGCCAGCAGCCAGGGACGAGGTGGACTGTTTTTT. It encodes CASSQGRGGLFF. The chain links TRBV4-1 to TRBJ1-4, with a possible D match to TRBD1 (5 bases). CDR1 and CDR2 (germline): MGHRA, YSYEKL. CDR3 length: 12 residues. The ends were cut back, 3 bases at V and 13 bases at J, with 12 bases in the middle.

This rearrangement joins TRBV5-6 to TRBJ2-3; TRBD1 matches 7 bases. Per the germline V gene, CDR1 is SGHDT and CDR2 is YYEEEE. This CDR3 has 13 residues. J lost 6 bases, V lost 4 bases, and 5 bases had no gene match. The CDR3 sequence is CASSRDSPDTQYF. CDR3 bases: TGTGCCAGCAGCCGGGACAGCCCGGATACGCAGTATTTT.

J is TRBJ1-1 and V is TRBV6-5; the D is unclear. The germline V gene encodes CDR1 MNHEY and CDR2 SVGAGI. The CDR3 contains 14 residues. V lost 2 bases, J lost 1 base, and 8 bases lay in between. The CDR3, as DNA: TGTGCCAGCAGTTACGGGCCGAGGAACACTGAAGCTTTCTTT. Translated, it gives CASSYGPRNTEAFF.

This clonotype was observed at least ten times. This chain links TRBV29-1 with TRBJ2-7; 8 positions match TRBD1. Germline-derived CDR1 and CDR2 are SQVTM and ANQGSEA. The CDR3 consists of 13 residues. The V and J ends lost 6 bases and 5 bases, in that order; junction bases with no gene match: 9. The CDR3 loop is CSVGTGTTHEQYF. The CDR3 DNA reads TGCAGCGTCGGGACAGGTACAACCCACGAGCAGTACTTC.